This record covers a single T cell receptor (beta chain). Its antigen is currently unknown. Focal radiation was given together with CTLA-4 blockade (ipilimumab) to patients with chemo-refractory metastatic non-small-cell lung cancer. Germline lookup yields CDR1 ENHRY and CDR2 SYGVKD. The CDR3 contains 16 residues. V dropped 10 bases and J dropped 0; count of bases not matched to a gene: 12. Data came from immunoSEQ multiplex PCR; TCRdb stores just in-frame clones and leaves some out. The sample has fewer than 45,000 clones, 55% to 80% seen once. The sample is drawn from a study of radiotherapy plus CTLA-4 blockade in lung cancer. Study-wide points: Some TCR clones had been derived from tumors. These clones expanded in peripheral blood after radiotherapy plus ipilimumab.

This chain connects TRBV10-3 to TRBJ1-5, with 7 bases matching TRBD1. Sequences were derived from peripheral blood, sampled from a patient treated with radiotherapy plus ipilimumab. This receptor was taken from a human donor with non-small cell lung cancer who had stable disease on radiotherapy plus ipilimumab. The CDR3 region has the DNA TGTGCCACGCGACCCAGGGGGGAGAATAGCAATCAGCCCCAGCATTTT. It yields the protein CATRPRGENSNQPQHF.